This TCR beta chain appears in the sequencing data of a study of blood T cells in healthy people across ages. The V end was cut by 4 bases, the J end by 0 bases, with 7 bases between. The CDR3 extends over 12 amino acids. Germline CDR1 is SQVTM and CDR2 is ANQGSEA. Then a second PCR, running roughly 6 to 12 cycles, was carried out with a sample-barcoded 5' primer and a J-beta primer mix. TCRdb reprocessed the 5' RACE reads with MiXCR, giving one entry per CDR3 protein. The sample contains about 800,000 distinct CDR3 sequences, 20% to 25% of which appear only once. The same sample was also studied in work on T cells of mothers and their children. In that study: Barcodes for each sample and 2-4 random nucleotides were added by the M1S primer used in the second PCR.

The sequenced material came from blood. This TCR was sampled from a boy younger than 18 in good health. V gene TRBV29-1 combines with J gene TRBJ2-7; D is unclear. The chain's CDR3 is CSVGQPSYEQYF. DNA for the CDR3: TGCAGCGTTGGGCAGCCCTCCTACGAGCAGTACTTC.